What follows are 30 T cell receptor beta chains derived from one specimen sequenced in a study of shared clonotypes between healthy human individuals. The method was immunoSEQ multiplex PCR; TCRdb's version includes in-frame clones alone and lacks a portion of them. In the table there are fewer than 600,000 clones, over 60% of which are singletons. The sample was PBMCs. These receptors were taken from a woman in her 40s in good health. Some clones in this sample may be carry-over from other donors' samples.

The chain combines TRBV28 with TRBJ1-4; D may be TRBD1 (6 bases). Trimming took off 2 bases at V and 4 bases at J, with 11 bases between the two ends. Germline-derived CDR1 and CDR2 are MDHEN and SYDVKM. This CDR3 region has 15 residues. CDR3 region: CASSLGGAVNEKLFF. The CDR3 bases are TGTGCCAGCAGTTTAGGGGGGGCCGTTAATGAAAAACTGTTTTTT.

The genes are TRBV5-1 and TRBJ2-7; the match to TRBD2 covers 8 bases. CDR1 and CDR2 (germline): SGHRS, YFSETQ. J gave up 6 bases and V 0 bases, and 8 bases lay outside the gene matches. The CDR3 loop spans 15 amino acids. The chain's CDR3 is CASSLGGLVGIEQYF. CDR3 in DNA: TGCGCCAGCAGCTTGGGGGGACTAGTCGGCATCGAGCAGTACTTC.

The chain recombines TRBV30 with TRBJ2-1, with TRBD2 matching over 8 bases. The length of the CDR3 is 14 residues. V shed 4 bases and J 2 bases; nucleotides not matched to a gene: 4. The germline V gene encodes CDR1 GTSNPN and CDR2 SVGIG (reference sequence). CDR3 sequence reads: CAWTGGLAYNEQFF. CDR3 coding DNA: TGTGCCTGGACGGGAGGGCTGGCCTACAATGAGCAGTTCTTC.

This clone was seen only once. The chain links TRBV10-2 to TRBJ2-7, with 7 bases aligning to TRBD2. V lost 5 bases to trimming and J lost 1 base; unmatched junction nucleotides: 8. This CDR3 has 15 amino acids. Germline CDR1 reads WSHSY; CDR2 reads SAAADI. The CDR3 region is CASSNRAGLSYEQYF. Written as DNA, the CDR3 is TGCGCCAGCAGTAACCGAGCGGGGTTATCCTACGAGCAGTACTTC.

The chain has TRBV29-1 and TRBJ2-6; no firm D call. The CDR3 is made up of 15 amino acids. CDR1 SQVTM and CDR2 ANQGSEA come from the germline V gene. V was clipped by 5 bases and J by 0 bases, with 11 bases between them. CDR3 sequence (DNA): TGCAGCGTTATCGATCCAAGCTCTGGGGCCAACGTCCTGACTTTC. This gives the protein CSVIDPSSGANVLTF. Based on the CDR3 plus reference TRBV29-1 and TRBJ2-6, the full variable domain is SAVISQKPSRDICQRGTSLTIQCQVDSQVTMMFWYRQQPGQSLTLIATANQGSEATYESGFVIDKFPISRPNLTFSTLTVSNMSPEDSSIYLCSVIDPSSGANVLTFGAGSRLTVL.

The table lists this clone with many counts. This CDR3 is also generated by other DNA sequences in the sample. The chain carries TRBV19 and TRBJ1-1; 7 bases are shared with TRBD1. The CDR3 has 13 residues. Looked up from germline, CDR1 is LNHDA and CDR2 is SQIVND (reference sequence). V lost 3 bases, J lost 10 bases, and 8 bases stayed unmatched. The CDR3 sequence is CASSIGTVPRAFF. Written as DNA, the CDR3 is TGTGCCAGTAGTATCGGGACAGTCCCCCGAGCTTTCTTT. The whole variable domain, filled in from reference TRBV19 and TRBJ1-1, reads DGGITQSPKYLFRKEGQNVTLSCEQNLNHDAMYWYRQDPGQGLRLIYYSQIVNDFQKGDIAEGYSVSREKKESFPLTVTSAQKNPTAFYLCASSIGTVPRAFFGQGTRLTVV.

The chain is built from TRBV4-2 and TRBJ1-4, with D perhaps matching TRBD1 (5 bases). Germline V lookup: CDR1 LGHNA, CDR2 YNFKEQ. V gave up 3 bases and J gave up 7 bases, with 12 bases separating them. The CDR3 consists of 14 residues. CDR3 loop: CASSHGQGGEKLFF. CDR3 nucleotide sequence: TGTGCCAGCAGCCATGGCCAGGGCGGTGAAAAACTGTTTTTT.

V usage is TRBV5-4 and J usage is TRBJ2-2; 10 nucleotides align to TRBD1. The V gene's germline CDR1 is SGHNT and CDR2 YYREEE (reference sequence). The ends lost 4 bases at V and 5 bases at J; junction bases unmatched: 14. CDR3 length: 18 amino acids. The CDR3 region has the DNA TGTGCCAGCAGCCCTAATAGTCGGGACAGGGGTAGGACCGGGGAGCTGTTTTTT. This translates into CASSPNSRDRGRTGELFF.

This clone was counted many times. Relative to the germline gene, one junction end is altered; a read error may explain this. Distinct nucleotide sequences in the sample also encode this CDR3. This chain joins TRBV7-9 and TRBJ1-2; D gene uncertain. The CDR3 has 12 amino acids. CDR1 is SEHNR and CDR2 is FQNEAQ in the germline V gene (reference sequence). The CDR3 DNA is TGTGCCAGCAGCTTAGGAGGGTTTTGGGCCCACTTC. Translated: CASSLGGFWAHF.

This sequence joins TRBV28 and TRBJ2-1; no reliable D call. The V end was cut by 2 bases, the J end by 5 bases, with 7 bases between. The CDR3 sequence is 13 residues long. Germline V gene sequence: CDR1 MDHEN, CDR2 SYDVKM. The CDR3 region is CASSLPLNNEQFF. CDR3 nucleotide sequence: TGTGCCAGCAGTTTACCCTTGAACAATGAGCAGTTCTTC.

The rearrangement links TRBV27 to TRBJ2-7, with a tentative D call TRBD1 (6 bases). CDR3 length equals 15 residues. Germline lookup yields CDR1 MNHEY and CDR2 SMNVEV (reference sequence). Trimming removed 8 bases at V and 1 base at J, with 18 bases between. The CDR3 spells CASPRDTDISYEQYF. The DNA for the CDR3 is TGTGCCAGCCCTCGGGACACCGATATTTCCTACGAGCAGTACTTC.

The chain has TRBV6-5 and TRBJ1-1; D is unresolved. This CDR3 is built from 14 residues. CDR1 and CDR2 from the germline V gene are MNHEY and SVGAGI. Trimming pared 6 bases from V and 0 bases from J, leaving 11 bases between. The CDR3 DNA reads TGTGCCAGCAGGCTGGAAGCTTTGAACACTGAAGCTTTCTTT. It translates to CASRLEALNTEAFF.

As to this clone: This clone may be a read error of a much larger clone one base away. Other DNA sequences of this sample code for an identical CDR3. The DNA of the CDR3 is TGTGCCAGCAGTCCAGACTACAGGGACACTGAAGCTTTCTTT. Translated: CASSPDYRDTEAFF. The gene calls are TRBV27 and TRBJ1-1, with TRBD1 as a possible D gene (6 bases). Between the trimmed V and J ends, which lost 5 bases and 3 bases, there was a span of 13 bases. The CDR3 length is 14 residues. Per the germline V gene, CDR1 is MNHEY and CDR2 is SMNVEV (reference sequence).

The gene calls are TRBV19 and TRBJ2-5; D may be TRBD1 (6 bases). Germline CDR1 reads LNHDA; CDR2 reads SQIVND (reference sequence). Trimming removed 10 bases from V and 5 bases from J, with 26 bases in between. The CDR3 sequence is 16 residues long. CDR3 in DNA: TGTGCCACCAGGGGATTGAGCAAGGGGTCGGTCGAGACCCAGTACTTC. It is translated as CATRGLSKGSVETQYF.

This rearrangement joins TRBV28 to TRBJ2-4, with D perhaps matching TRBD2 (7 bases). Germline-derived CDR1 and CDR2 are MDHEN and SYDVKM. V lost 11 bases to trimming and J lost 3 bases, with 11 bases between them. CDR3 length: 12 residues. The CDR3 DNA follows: TGTGCCGCGGGGGCCAACAAAAACATTCAGTACTTC. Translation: CAAGANKNIQYF.

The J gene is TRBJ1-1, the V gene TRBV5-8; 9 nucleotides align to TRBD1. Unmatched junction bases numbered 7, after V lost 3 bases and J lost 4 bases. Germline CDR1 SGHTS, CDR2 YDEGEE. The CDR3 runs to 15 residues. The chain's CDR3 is CASSWGQGGITEAFF. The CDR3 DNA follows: TGTGCCAGCAGCTGGGGACAGGGAGGAATCACTGAAGCTTTCTTT.

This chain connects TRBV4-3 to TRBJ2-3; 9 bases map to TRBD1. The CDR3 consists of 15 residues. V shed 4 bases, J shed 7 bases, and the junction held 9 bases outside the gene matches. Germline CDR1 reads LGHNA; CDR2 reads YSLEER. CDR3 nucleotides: TGCGCCAGCAGCCCGGGACAGGGCGCGGGTAATACGCAGTATTTT. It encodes CASSPGQGAGNTQYF.

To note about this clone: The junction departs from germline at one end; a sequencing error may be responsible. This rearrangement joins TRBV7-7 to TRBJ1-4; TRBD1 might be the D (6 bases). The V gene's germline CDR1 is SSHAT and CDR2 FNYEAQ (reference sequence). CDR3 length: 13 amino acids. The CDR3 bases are TGTGCTAGCAGTCGGGACAAGAATGAAAAACTGTTTTTT. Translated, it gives CASSRDKNEKLFF.

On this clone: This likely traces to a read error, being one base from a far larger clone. CDR3 amino acids: CATSGDRRAYGANVLTF. CDR3 DNA: TGTGCCACCAGCGGAGATCGGCGGGCTTATGGGGCCAACGTCCTGACTTTC. The V and J genes are TRBV15 and TRBJ2-6, with D possibly TRBD2 on 5 matching bases. This CDR3 is built from 17 residues. Germline CDR1 reads LNHNV; CDR2 reads YYDKDF (reference sequence).

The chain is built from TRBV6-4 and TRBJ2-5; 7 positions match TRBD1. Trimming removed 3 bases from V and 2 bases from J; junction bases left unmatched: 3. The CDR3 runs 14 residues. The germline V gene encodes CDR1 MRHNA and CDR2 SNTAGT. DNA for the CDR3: TGTGCCAGCAGTGAAAGGGGACAGCAAGAGACCCAGTACTTC. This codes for CASSERGQQETQYF.

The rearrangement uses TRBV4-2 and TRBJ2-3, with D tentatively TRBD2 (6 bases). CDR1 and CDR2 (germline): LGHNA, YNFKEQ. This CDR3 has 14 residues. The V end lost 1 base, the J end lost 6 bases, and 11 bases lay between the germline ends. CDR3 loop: CASSQAASEDTQYF. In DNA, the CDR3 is TGTGCCAGCAGCCAAGCGGCTAGCGAGGATACGCAGTATTTT.

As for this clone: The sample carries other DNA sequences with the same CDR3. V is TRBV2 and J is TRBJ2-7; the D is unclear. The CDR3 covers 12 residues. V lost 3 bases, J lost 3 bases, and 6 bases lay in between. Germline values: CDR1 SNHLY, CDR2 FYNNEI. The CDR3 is CASSEAGYEQYF. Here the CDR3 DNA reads TGTGCCAGCAGTGAGGCCGGCTACGAGCAGTACTTC. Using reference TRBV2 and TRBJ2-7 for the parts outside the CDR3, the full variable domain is EPEVTQTPSHQVTQMGQEVILRCVPISNHLYFYWYRQILGQKVEFLVSFYNNEISEKSEIFDDQFSVERPDGSNFTLKIRSTKLEDSAMYFCASSEAGYEQYFGPGTRLTVT.

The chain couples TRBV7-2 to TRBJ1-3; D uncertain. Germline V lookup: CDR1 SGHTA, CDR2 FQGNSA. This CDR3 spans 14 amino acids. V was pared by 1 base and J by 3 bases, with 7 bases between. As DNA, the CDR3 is TGTGCCAGCAGCTTAGGGGCATTTGGAAACACCATATATTTT. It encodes CASSLGAFGNTIYF.

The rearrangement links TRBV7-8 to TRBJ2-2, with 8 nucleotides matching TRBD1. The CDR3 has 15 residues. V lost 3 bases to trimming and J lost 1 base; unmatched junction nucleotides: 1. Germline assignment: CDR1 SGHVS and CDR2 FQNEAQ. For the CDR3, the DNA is TGTGCCAGCAGCTTGGACAGGGTGAACACCGGGGAGCTGTTTTTT. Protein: CASSLDRVNTGELFF.

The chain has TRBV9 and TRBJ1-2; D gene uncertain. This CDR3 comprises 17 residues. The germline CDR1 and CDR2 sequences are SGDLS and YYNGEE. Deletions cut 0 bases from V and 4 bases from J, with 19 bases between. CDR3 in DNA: TGTGCCAGCAGCGTAGAGGTATTGGGGTCTACGGCCTATGGCTACACCTTC. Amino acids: CASSVEVLGSTAYGYTF.

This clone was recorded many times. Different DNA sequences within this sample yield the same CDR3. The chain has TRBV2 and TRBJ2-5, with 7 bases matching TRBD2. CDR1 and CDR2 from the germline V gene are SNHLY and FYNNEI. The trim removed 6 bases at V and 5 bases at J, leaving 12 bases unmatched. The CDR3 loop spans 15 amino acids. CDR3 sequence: CASSRGATSDETQYF. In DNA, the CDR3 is TGTGCCAGCAGCCGAGGGGCTACTAGCGATGAGACCCAGTACTTC.

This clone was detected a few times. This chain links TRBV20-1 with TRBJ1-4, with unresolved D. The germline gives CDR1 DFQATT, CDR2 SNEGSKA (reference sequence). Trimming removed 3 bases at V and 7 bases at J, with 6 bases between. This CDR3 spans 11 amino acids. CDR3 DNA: TGCAGTGCTAGTCGTTTTGAAAAACTGTTTTTT. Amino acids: CSASRFEKLFF.

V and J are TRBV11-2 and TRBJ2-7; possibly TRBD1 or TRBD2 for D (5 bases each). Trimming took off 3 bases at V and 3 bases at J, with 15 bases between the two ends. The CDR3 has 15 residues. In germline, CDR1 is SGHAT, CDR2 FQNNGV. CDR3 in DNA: TGTGCCAGCAGCTTGAGGGACGGAATGATCTACGAGCAGTACTTC. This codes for CASSLRDGMIYEQYF.

The CDR3: CASDPGHRADTQYF. As DNA, the CDR3 is TGCGCCAGCGACCCGGGACATCGGGCAGATACGCAGTATTTT. The chain uses TRBV5-1 and TRBJ2-3; tentative D call: TRBD1 (6 bases). The V and J ends lost 7 bases and 4 bases respectively, with 16 bases between them. Germline V gene lookup returns CDR1 SGHRS and CDR2 YFSETQ. The CDR3 extends over 14 amino acids.

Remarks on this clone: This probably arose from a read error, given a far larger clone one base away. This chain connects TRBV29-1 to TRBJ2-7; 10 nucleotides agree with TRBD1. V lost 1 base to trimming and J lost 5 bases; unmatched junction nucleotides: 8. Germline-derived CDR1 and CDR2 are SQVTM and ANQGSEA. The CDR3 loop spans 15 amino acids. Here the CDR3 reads CSVEARDRGLNEQYF. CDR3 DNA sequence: TGCAGCGTTGAAGCCCGGGACAGGGGTCTCAACGAGCAGTACTTC.